This TCR beta chain is drawn from a study of blood T cell repertoires in COVID-19. In the study overall: The origin of the acute and convalescent COVID-19 samples was the United States, Italy and Spain. The analysed material was cDNA or gDNA that came from T cells, B-cell-depleted T cells, or PBMCs.

In the original workflow: Amplification of reference gene primers provided the estimated nucleated cell counts. Clones were read by immunoSEQ multiplex PCR, and TCRdb kept only the in-frame ones, dropping some. The V and J calls and the clone size are those of that table, but D and trimming were determined from the DNA. The sample includes about 17,000 clones, 89% of them seen just once. This clonotype was sampled from a man aged 60-69 years with active COVID-19. The sample was peripheral blood.

CDR3 nucleotides: TGCGCCAGCAGCCCCGGCGTGGGGACACCCAATTCACCCCTCCACTTT. Its protein is CASSPGVGTPNSPLHF. The V and J genes are TRBV4-3 and TRBJ1-6, with a possible D match to TRBD1 (6 bases). V lost 4 bases and J lost 7, with 17 bases in between. From germline, CDR1 is LGHNA and CDR2 YSLEER. The CDR3 has 16 residues.